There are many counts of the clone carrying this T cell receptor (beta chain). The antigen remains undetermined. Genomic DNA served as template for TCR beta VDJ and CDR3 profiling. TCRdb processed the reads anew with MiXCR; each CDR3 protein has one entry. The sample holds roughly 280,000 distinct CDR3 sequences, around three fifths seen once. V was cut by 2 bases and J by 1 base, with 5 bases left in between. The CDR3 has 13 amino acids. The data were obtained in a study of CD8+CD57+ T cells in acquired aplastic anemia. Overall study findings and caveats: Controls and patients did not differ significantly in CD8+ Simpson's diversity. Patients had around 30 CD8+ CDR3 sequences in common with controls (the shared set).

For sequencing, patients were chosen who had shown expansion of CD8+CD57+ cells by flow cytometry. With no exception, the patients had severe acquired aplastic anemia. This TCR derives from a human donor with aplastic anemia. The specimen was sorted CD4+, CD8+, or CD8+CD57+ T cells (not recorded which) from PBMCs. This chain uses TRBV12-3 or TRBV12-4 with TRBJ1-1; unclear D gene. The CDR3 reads CASSLFTNTEAFF. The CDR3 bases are TGTGCCAGCAGTTTATTCACGAACACTGAAGCTTTCTTT.